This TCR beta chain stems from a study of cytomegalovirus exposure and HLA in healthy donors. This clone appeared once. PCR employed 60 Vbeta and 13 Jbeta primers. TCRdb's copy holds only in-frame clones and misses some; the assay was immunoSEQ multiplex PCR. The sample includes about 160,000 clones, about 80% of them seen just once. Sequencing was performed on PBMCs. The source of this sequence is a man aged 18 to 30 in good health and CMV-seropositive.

CDR3 sequence: CSVLAGQETQYF. The DNA for the CDR3 is TGCAGCGTGCTAGCAGGCCAAGAGACCCAGTACTTC. The V call is TRBV29-1, the J call TRBJ2-5; a weak D match, TRBD2 (5 bases). The V end was cut by 6 bases, the J end by 1 base, with 9 bases between. This CDR3 has 12 amino acids. Looked up from germline, CDR1 is SQVTM and CDR2 is ANQGSEA.